A single sample gave rise to the 28 T cell receptor beta chains below, sequenced in a study of cytomegalovirus exposure and HLA in healthy donors listed by TCRdb under 2017. Library preparation was by the immunoSEQ multiplex PCR assay. For the multiplex PCR, a mixture combining 60 forward primers for TCR Vbeta segments and 13 reverse primers for TCR Jbeta segments was used. TCRdb retrieved this table from immuneACCESS and kept in-frame rearrangements only. Not all clones are present; in checked studies, unresolved V genes account for under half, and no reason is known for the remainder. The sample yields 100,000 to 150,000 clones; about three quarters were counted once. 1.2% of the sample is taken by the ten largest. Sequencing input: PBMCs. These receptors were obtained from a female donor in good health and CMV-seronegative.

The rearrangement uses TRBV30 and TRBJ2-7; 7 bases agree with TRBD2. J gave up 1 base and V 1 base, and 7 bases lay outside the gene matches. The germline CDR1 and CDR2 sequences are GTSNPN and SVGIG (reference sequence). CDR3 size: 15 residues. The CDR3 DNA reads TGTGCCTGGAGTGGGACCGGGGGGTCTTCCTACGAGCAGTACTTC. Translating it yields CAWSGTGGSSYEQYF.

The J gene is TRBJ1-5, the V gene TRBV28; D not resolved. The CDR3 runs 13 residues. V was pared by 6 bases and J by 4 bases, with 10 bases between. Germline V gene sequence: CDR1 MDHEN, CDR2 SYDVKM. The CDR3 is CASSPQQNQPQHF. The CDR3 region has the DNA TGTGCCAGCAGCCCACAACAGAATCAGCCCCAGCATTTT. Full variable domain (remainder filled in from reference TRBV28 and TRBJ1-5): DVKVTQSSRYLVKRTGEKVFLECVQDMDHENMFWYRQDPGLGLRLIYFSYDVKMKEKGDIPEGYSVSREKKERFSLILESASTNQTSMYLCASSPQQNQPQHFGDGTRLSIL.

This sequence joins TRBV7-8 and TRBJ2-2; D is uncertain. The CDR3 length is 16 residues. V lost 1 base, J lost 2 bases, and 11 bases lay in between. Germline V gives CDR1 SGHVS, CDR2 FQNEAQ. CDR3 nucleotide sequence: TGTGCCAGCAGCTTAGGTTCCGCGGCTAACACCGGGGAGCTGTTTTTT. Translated: CASSLGSAANTGELFF. The full variable domain, with the rest looked up from reference TRBV7-8 and TRBJ2-2, is GAGVSQSPRYKVAKRGQDVALRCDPISGHVSLFWYQQALGQGPEFLTYFQNEAQLDKSGLPSDRFFAERPEGSVSTLKIQRTQQEDSAVYLCASSLGSAANTGELFFGEGSRLTVL.

This chain links TRBV25-1 with TRBJ1-2, with D tentatively TRBD1 (5 bases). This CDR3 has 14 residues. Trimming cost V 1 base and J 4 bases, with 10 bases left between them. CDR1 MGHDK and CDR2 SYGVNS come from the germline V gene. The CDR3 loop reads CASSELGDLYGYTF. The CDR3 region has the DNA TGTGCCAGCAGTGAATTAGGGGATCTCTATGGCTACACCTTC.

This chain connects TRBV6-1 to TRBJ1-5, with D possibly matching TRBD1 (6 bases). CDR3 length equals 14 residues. With 3 bases removed from V and 7 bases from J, the gap between germline ends came to 13 bases. Germline assignment: CDR1 MNHNS and CDR2 SASEGT. The CDR3 spells CASSDPPTGQPQHF. Written as DNA, the CDR3 is TGTGCCAGCAGTGACCCCCCCACAGGGCAGCCCCAGCATTTT.

J is TRBJ2-6 and V is TRBV18; TRBD1 matches 7 bases. Germline V gene sequence: CDR1 KGHSH, CDR2 LQKENI. The CDR3 has 17 amino acids. Losses at the gene ends were 3 bases for V and 4 bases for J; bases not matched to a gene: 9. The CDR3 DNA sequence: TGTGCCAGCTCACCCCGTAGTGACAGGGTGGGGGCCAACGTCCTGACTTTC. Protein sequence: CASSPRSDRVGANVLTF.

V gene TRBV11-3 combines with J gene TRBJ2-1, with D possibly matching TRBD2 (5 bases). V was clipped by 5 bases and J by 9 bases, with 20 bases between them. CDR1 is SGHNT, CDR2 YENEEA, per germline. The CDR3 is made up of 15 amino acids. Here the CDR3 reads CASSHRPDSLGEQFF. In nucleotides, the CDR3 is TGTGCCAGCAGCCACCGCCCGGACTCCTTAGGTGAGCAGTTCTTC.

As DNA, the CDR3 is TGCAGTGCTAGTCCGGGGGATGGCTACACCTTC. Translation: CSASPGDGYTF. The chain uses TRBV20-1 and TRBJ1-2; possibly TRBD1 for D (5 bases). V shed 3 bases and J shed 6 bases, with 8 bases lying between them. The CDR3 has 11 amino acids. Germline CDR1 DFQATT, CDR2 SNEGSKA (reference sequence).

The rearrangement joins TRBV6-1 to TRBJ2-7; the D gene is possibly TRBD2 (6 bases). V lost 5 bases and J 0 bases, leaving 14 bases between the germline ends. Germline CDR1 and CDR2: MNHNS and SASEGT. This CDR3 has 15 amino acids. The DNA for the CDR3 is TGTGCCAGCAGTTCCGCACTAGCAAGCTCCTACGAGCAGTACTTC. This encodes CASSSALASSYEQYF.

J is TRBJ2-2 and V is TRBV7-3; TRBD1 might be the D (6 bases). Germline CDR1 reads SGHTA; CDR2 reads FQGTGA. V dropped 4 bases and J dropped 0 bases, with 9 bases sitting between them. This CDR3 has 15 residues. The CDR3 loop is CASSSDSSNTGELFF. In nucleotides, the CDR3 is TGTGCCAGCAGCTCGGACAGCTCGAACACCGGGGAGCTGTTTTTT.

J is TRBJ2-2 and V is TRBV4-2, with 7 bases identical to TRBD2. The junction had 9 bases not matched to a gene; V was cut back by 4 bases and J by 4 bases. Germline CDR1 is LGHNA and CDR2 is YNFKEQ. The CDR3 contains 16 residues. The CDR3 nucleotides read TGTGCCAGCAGCCCTCCTGGCGGGGGAGGCACCGGGGAGCTGTTTTTT. Residues: CASSPPGGGGTGELFF.

The chain links TRBV5-1 to TRBJ2-7; possibly TRBD2 for D (5 bases). Germline V gene sequence: CDR1 SGHRS, CDR2 YFSETQ. V dropped 6 bases and J dropped 5 bases, with 15 bases sitting between them. The CDR3 length is 13 residues. The DNA of the CDR3 is TGCGCCAGCAACGAGGGCTCTGAAGACGAGCAGTACTTC. It yields the protein CASNEGSEDEQYF. Drawing the rest from reference TRBV5-1 and TRBJ2-7, the complete variable domain is KAGVTQTPRYLIKTRGQQVTLSCSPISGHRSVSWYQQTPGQGLQFLFEYFSETQRNKGNFPGRFSGRQFSNSRSEMNVSTLELGDSALYLCASNEGSEDEQYFGPGTRLTVT.

This chain joins TRBV5-1 and TRBJ2-5; the match to TRBD1 covers 10 bases. This CDR3 comprises 17 residues. The germline V gene has CDR1 SGHRS and CDR2 YFSETQ. After removal of 2 bases from V and 3 bases from J, the junction contained 10 bases not matched to a gene. CDR3 in DNA: TGCGCCAGCAGCTTACCAACCGGGACAGGGGAGGAAGAGACCCAGTACTTC. This sequence encodes CASSLPTGTGEEETQYF.

The gene calls are TRBV28 and TRBJ1-5, with D unresolved. The V gene's germline CDR1 is MDHEN and CDR2 SYDVKM. CDR3 size: 14 residues. V lost 6 bases and J lost 0, with 9 bases in between. CDR3 bases: TGTGCCAGCAGACCAGGCACTAGCAATCAGCCCCAGCATTTT. Protein sequence: CASRPGTSNQPQHF.

The rearrangement uses TRBV15 and TRBJ2-5, with unresolved D. The V gene's germline CDR1 is LNHNV and CDR2 YYDKDF (reference sequence). Deletions cut 0 bases from V and 9 bases from J, with 14 bases between. The CDR3 spans 14 residues. The CDR3 is CATSRDGPVVAQYF. The CDR3 DNA is TGTGCCACCAGCAGAGATGGGCCCGTCGTGGCCCAGTACTTC.

The V gene is TRBV2, the J gene TRBJ1-2, with TRBD1 matching over 7 bases. Trimming removed 6 bases from V and 4 bases from J; junction bases left unmatched: 8. This CDR3 contains 14 residues. Germline CDR1 and CDR2: SNHLY and FYNNEI. In nucleotides, the CDR3 is TGTGCCAGCAGGGGACAGCGGGCCCTCTATGGCTACACCTTC. Protein: CASRGQRALYGYTF.

The chain recombines TRBV28 with TRBJ2-5; D perhaps matches TRBD2 (5 bases). Germline-derived CDR1 and CDR2 are MDHEN and SYDVKM. The length of the CDR3 is 13 residues. The V gene lost 3 bases and the J gene lost 5 bases, with 10 bases spanning the gap. The DNA for the CDR3 is TGTGCCAGCAGTTTTGGGAGAGGTGAGACCCAGTACTTC. This encodes CASSFGRGETQYF. Supplemented by reference TRBV28 and TRBJ2-5, the full variable domain reads DVKVTQSSRYLVKRTGEKVFLECVQDMDHENMFWYRQDPGLGLRLIYFSYDVKMKEKGDIPEGYSVSREKKERFSLILESASTNQTSMYLCASSFGRGETQYFGPGTRLLVL.

This chain joins TRBV29-1 and TRBJ2-7; D may be TRBD2 (7 bases). Germline CDR1 reads SQVTM; CDR2 reads ANQGSEA. This CDR3 is 11 amino acids long. The V and J ends lost 4 bases and 6 bases respectively, with 10 bases between them. The CDR3 DNA sequence: TGCAGCGTTGTGAGGGGGGGCGAGCAGTACTTC. This codes for CSVVRGGEQYF.

V usage is TRBV15 and J usage is TRBJ1-6, with TRBD1 matching 10 bases. V dropped 5 bases and J dropped 10; count of bases not matched to a gene: 8. The CDR3 runs 15 residues. Germline CDR1 and CDR2: LNHNV and YYDKDF (reference sequence). DNA of the CDR3: TGTGCCACCAGCTTCGGGACAGGGGTAGAGTCACCCCTCCACTTT. This codes for CATSFGTGVESPLHF.

This chain links TRBV11-2 with TRBJ2-1; 9 bases are a match to TRBD2. J lost 2 bases, V lost 5 bases, and 7 bases had no gene match. The germline V gene encodes CDR1 SGHAT and CDR2 FQNNGV. The CDR3 has 16 amino acids. The CDR3 coding sequence is TGTGCCAGCAGCCCGCGACTAGCGGTAACCTACAATGAGCAGTTCTTC. This codes for CASSPRLAVTYNEQFF.

The rearrangement links TRBV11-1 to TRBJ2-1, with TRBD2 matching over 14 bases. The germline gives CDR1 SGHAT, CDR2 FQDESV (reference sequence). The CDR3 extends over 15 amino acids. V was pared by 0 bases and J by 14 bases, with 6 bases of the junction left unmatched. This CDR3 is CASSLAGTSGGREFF. The DNA for the CDR3 is TGTGCCAGCAGCTTAGCCGGGACTAGCGGGGGTCGAGAGTTCTTC.

V gene TRBV28 combines with J gene TRBJ2-5, with 8 bases lining up with TRBD2. CDR1 is MDHEN and CDR2 is SYDVKM in the germline V gene. CDR3 size: 15 residues. J gave up 4 bases and V 4 bases, and 8 bases lay outside the gene matches. CDR3 protein: CASSWGAGVGETQYF. CDR3 in DNA: TGTGCCAGCAGTTGGGGAGCGGGAGTAGGAGAGACCCAGTACTTC.

This clone has just a few counts. The chain has TRBV4-2 and TRBJ2-1, with D possibly matching TRBD2 (6 bases). The germline V gene encodes CDR1 LGHNA and CDR2 YNFKEQ. CDR3 length equals 16 residues. Between the trimmed V and J ends, which lost 0 bases and 2 bases, there was a span of 11 bases. The CDR3 is CASSQEEWRAYNEQFF. In DNA form, the CDR3 reads TGTGCCAGCAGCCAAGAGGAGTGGAGGGCCTACAATGAGCAGTTCTTC.

In its sample, this clone was seen once. A read error may produce the germline difference seen at one junction end. V and J are TRBV30 and TRBJ2-7; 7 positions match TRBD1. This CDR3 has 12 residues. The germline V gene has CDR1 GTSNPN and CDR2 SVGIG (reference sequence). The CDR3 DNA follows: TGTGCCTGGAAGGGGGCAGGGGGACAGTCCGCCTTC. It specifies CAWKGAGGQSAF. The variable domain in full, with the rest retrieved from reference TRBV30 and TRBJ2-7, is SQTIHQWPATLVQPVGSPLSLECTVEGTSNPNLYWYRQAAGRGLQLLFYSVGIGQISSEVPQNLSASRPQDRQFILSSKKLLLSDSGFYLCAWKGAGGQSAFGPGTRLTVT.

The chain carries TRBV28 and TRBJ1-2; a weak D match, TRBD1 (5 bases). Germline-derived CDR1 and CDR2 are MDHEN and SYDVKM. Trimming removed 3 bases from V and 8 bases from J, with 10 bases in between. The CDR3 runs to 12 residues. CDR3 loop: CASSFQGRGYTF. The CDR3 DNA follows: TGTGCCAGCAGTTTTCAGGGAAGGGGCTACACCTTC.

The V and J genes are TRBV9 and TRBJ2-7; TRBD1 matches at 9 bases. V trimming: 3 bases; J trimming: 5 bases; junction bases outside the gene matches: 6. This CDR3 is 14 amino acids long. The germline V gene encodes CDR1 SGDLS and CDR2 YYNGEE. CDR3 DNA sequence: TGTGCCAGCAGCGAGACAGGGGGATTCAACGAGCAGTACTTC. Protein sequence: CASSETGGFNEQYF.

The chain links TRBV30 to TRBJ1-5, with 7 bases fitting TRBD1. The V gene end was trimmed by 2 bases and the J gene end by 4 bases; junction bases not matched to a gene: 5. Germline V lookup: CDR1 GTSNPN, CDR2 SVGIG (reference sequence). The CDR3 covers 14 residues. CDR3 sequence reads: CAWSSGTVNQPQHF. The CDR3, as DNA: TGTGCCTGGAGTTCCGGGACAGTAAATCAGCCCCAGCATTTT.

The chain employs TRBV9 and TRBJ2-1; perhaps TRBD2 as D (8 bases). CDR3 size: 16 residues. V was pared by 4 bases and J by 5 bases, with 19 bases between. CDR1 SGDLS and CDR2 YYNGEE come from the germline V gene. CDR3 amino acids: CASSSREGTVNNEQFF. For the CDR3, the DNA is TGTGCCAGCAGCTCCCGGGAGGGGACAGTAAACAATGAGCAGTTCTTC.